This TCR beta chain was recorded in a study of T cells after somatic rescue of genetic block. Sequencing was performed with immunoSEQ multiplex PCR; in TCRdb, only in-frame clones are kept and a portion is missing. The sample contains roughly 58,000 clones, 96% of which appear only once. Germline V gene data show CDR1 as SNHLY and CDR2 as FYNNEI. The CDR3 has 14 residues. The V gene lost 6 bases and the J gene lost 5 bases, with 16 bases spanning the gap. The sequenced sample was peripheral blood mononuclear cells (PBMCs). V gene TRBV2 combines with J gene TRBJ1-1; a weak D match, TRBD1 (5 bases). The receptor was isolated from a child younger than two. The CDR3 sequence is CASSKREGPTEAFF. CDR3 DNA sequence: TGTGCCAGCAGCAAGCGGGAGGGGCCTACTGAAGCTTTCTTT.